This note documents a single TCR beta chain sequence. Antigen unknown. CD4+ T cells were isolated from thawed PBMCs by magnetic negative selection. The table came from immunoSEQ multiplex PCR; TCRdb's copy has only in-frame clones and leaves some out. The sample comprises about 15,000 clones, over 80% of which are singletons, and around 1.8% rests with the top ten. The data belong to a study of untreated major depressive disorder. Overall study findings and caveats: Compared with controls, depressed patients showed more TRBV05-01 (Vbeta 5.1) usage in CD4+ T cells.

V gave up 4 bases and J gave up 0 bases; unmatched junction bases: 16. CDR1 is WNHNN and CDR2 is SYGVQD in the germline V gene (reference sequence). The CDR3 length is 22 residues. The chain recombines TRBV10-1 with TRBJ2-2, with 14 bases fitting TRBD2. Sequencing was done on a sample of CD4+ T cells from PBMCs. The sequence was obtained from a woman aged 30 to 39 with major depressive disorder. CDR3 in amino acids: CASSGLAGGPPNPPTNTGELFF. In DNA form, the CDR3 reads TGCGCCAGCAGTGGACTAGCGGGAGGGCCCCCCAACCCACCTACGAACACCGGGGAGCTGTTTTTT.